This is a list of T cell receptor beta chains from one sample in a study of blood T cell repertoires in COVID-19. The assay was immunoSEQ multiplex PCR, and TCRdb's table has in-frame clones only and misses some. The data hold approximately 240,000 clones, with 83% observed a single time. Sequencing used peripheral blood. The receptors were sampled from a woman aged 25-40 years with COVID-19, enrolled during active disease. The CDR3 runs from the conserved cysteine through the conserved F or W. D genes are given only for firm matches. Some rows mark clone size as missing; the rest say once, few, many or name a class of expanded clone.

d_gene,j_gene,abundance,v_gene,CDR3nt,CDR3aa
TRBD1,TRBJ2-1,.,TRBV19,TGTGCCAGTAGTAGGGGACAGGGCTATTACAATGAGCAGTTCTTC,CASSRGQGYYNEQFF
TRBD1,TRBJ2-1,few,TRBV3-1/TRBV3-2,TGTGCCAGCCGGGACAGGGTATACAATGAGCAGTTCTTC,CASRDRVYNEQFF
.,TRBJ1-1,.,TRBV6-1,TGTGCCAGCAGTGAAGCGGCAGTTGGGAACACTGAAGCTTTCTTT,CASSEAAVGNTEAFF
.,TRBJ2-1,once,TRBV4-2,TGTGCCAGCAGCCCTACGACTACTTACAATGAGCAGTTCTTC,CASSPTTTYNEQFF
TRBD1,TRBJ2-1,.,TRBV7-7,TGTGCCAGCAGCTTAGGGGACAGCTCCTACAATGAGCAGTTCTTC,CASSLGDSSYNEQFF
.,TRBJ2-3,.,TRBV15,TGTGCCACCAGCAGAGGGGGCGGATCAGATACGCAGTATTTT,CATSRGGGSDTQYF
.,TRBJ2-7,.,TRBV6-2/TRBV6-3,TGTGCCAGCAGTTACGGGCACCTCTACGAGCAGTACTTC,CASSYGHLYEQYF
TRBD1,TRBJ2-5,.,TRBV7-9,TGTGCCAGCAGCGGAGACAGGGTAGAGACCCAGTACTTC,CASSGDRVETQYF
TRBD2,TRBJ2-7,.,TRBV28,TGTGCCATAGAGCGGGGGGGCACCTACGAGCAGTACTTC,CAIERGGTYEQYF
TRBD2,TRBJ2-5,.,TRBV4-2,TGTGCCAGCAGCCAAGCCCTTGGGACTAGTAGGGCCCAGTACTTC,CASSQALGTSRAQYF
TRBD2,TRBJ2-2,few,TRBV10-3,TGTGCCGCCCAAAGGGCGGGAGCTGGCACCGGGGAGCTGTTTTTT,CAAQRAGAGTGELFF
TRBD1,TRBJ1-5,.,TRBV6-7,TGTGCCAGCAGCCCTACAGGGGGTGGATCGGTGGGGCCCCAGCATTTT,CASSPTGGGSVGPQHF
.,TRBJ2-1,.,TRBV15,TGTGCCACCAGCGCAGGGGTAAGCTCCTACAATGAGCAGTTCTTC,CATSAGVSSYNEQFF
TRBD1,TRBJ2-7,.,TRBV6-6,TGTGCCAGCACCCGGACAGGGGGCAAAAACGAGCAGTACTTC,CASTRTGGKNEQYF
TRBD1,TRBJ1-2,once,TRBV7-9,TGTGCCAGCAGCTCGGCCGGGACAGGGGGCGGCTACACCTTC,CASSSAGTGGGYTF
TRBD2,TRBJ2-7,.,TRBV5-4,TGTGCCAGCAGCTTGGCCCTAGCGGTTCCCTACGAGCAGTACTTC,CASSLALAVPYEQYF
.,TRBJ2-3,.,TRBV6-6,TGTGCCAGCAGTCAAAGGGGGCGGAGGGGCACAGATACGCAGTATTTT,CASSQRGRRGTDTQYF
TRBD2,TRBJ2-1,.,TRBV7-3,TGTGCCAGCAGCTCCGGGACTAGCGGGGGTAAAGAGCAGTTCTTC,CASSSGTSGGKEQFF
.,TRBJ2-2,.,TRBV6-5,TGTGCCAGCAGTCCTGACAGACCTAACACCGGGGAGCTGTTTTTT,CASSPDRPNTGELFF
TRBD1,TRBJ1-1,.,TRBV4-2,TGTGCCAGCAGCCTTTCCGGGACAGTGAACACTGAAGCTTTCTTT,CASSLSGTVNTEAFF
TRBD2,TRBJ2-1,.,TRBV4-3,TGCGCCAGCAGCCAAGTACTAGCGGGAGACGTGGATGAGCAGTTCTTC,CASSQVLAGDVDEQFF
TRBD2,TRBJ2-1,.,TRBV7-2,TGTGCCAGCAGCGCAACTAGCGGGGGGGGTAAGCAGTTCTTC,CASSATSGGGKQFF
.,TRBJ1-3,.,TRBV11-2,TGTGCCAGCAGCCGAGACAGGACCTCTGGAAACACCATATATTTT,CASSRDRTSGNTIYF
.,TRBJ2-1,.,TRBV12-3/TRBV12-4,TGTGCCAGCAGCTTGGGGACTTTCAATGAGCAGTTCTTC,CASSLGTFNEQFF
.,TRBJ1-6,.,TRBV5-4,TGTGCCAGCAGCTTGGGGAGTTCACCCCTCCACTTT,CASSLGSSPLHF
.,TRBJ1-3,.,TRBV28,TGTGCCAGCAGCCCTAGCCCGGGATTCCCAGACTCTGGAAACACCATATATTTT,CASSPSPGFPDSGNTIYF
.,TRBJ2-7,few,TRBV27,TGTGCCAGCAGTTTTGGGGCAGGGGCCGAGCAGTACTTC,CASSFGAGAEQYF
.,TRBJ1-2,.,TRBV28,TGTGCCAGCAGCCCCCTTCCTAACTATGGCTACACCTTC,CASSPLPNYGYTF
.,TRBJ1-2,.,TRBV7-2,TGTGCCAGCAGCCACAGGGAGATCAGGTCTAACTATGGCTACACCTTC,CASSHREIRSNYGYTF
.,TRBJ2-3,.,TRBV7-9,TGTGCCAGCAGCTTAGCGGGAGCAGATACGCAGTATTTT,CASSLAGADTQYF
TRBD1,TRBJ1-4,.,TRBV5-8,TGTGCCAGCAGCTGGGGGACAGCCTTCGCTGGTGAAAAACTGTTTTTT,CASSWGTAFAGEKLFF
.,TRBJ2-1,few,TRBV7-9,TGTGCCAGCAGGTTTGGAGGGGTTGAGTTCTTC,CASRFGGVEFF
TRBD2,TRBJ2-3,.,TRBV19,TGTGCCAGTAGTTCGGCGGGAGTCACAGATACGCAGTATTTT,CASSSAGVTDTQYF
.,TRBJ2-2,few,TRBV5-1,TGCGCCAGCAGCGTGCAGGGGCAGTACACCGGGGAGCTGTTTTTT,CASSVQGQYTGELFF
.,TRBJ2-2,once,TRBV9,TGTGCCAGCAGCGCCCCTATCAGCGCCGGGGAGCTGTTTTTT,CASSAPISAGELFF
.,TRBJ2-1,.,TRBV7-2,TGTGCCAGCAGCTTAGGCGTGCCGTACAATGAGCAGTTCTTC,CASSLGVPYNEQFF
TRBD2,TRBJ2-2,.,TRBV6-2/TRBV6-3,TGTGCCAGCAGTTTGGGCGGGGGCACCGGGGAGCTGTTTTTT,CASSLGGGTGELFF
TRBD2,TRBJ2-5,.,TRBV19,TGTGCCAGTAGTATCCAAATAGCGGGGGGAGAGACCCAGTACTTC,CASSIQIAGGETQYF
.,TRBJ1-6,.,TRBV6-2/TRBV6-3,TGTGCCAGCAGCCCCCAGGTTGGGCAGAATAATTCACCCCTCCACTTT,CASSPQVGQNNSPLHF
.,TRBJ1-1,.,TRBV11-2,TGTGCCAGCAGCCCATCCAGGGTTGTGAACACTGAAGCTTTCTTT,CASSPSRVVNTEAFF
TRBD1,TRBJ2-5,.,TRBV30,TGTGCCTGGAGTGTACGGGCAGGGGGCTTTTCGGAGACCCAGTACTTC,CAWSVRAGGFSETQYF